This TCR beta chain was found in a study of human T cells and chemical hapten exposure. TCRdb ran MiXCR on the RACE reads and lists one entry per CDR3 protein. Here the sample spans fewer than 300,000 distinct CDR3 sequences, almost 8% being singletons. This CDR3 comprises 12 residues. The V end was cut by 6 bases, the J end by 11 bases, with 16 bases between. Germline loops: CDR1 MNHEY, CDR2 SVGAGI. A few counts support this clonotype. This sample's time point: pre-sensitization, week 0. The treatment here: therapeutic diphenylcyclopropenone sensitization with weekly scalp DPC. Sequenced material: whole blood, taken in connection with sensitization to the hapten diphenylcyclopropenone (DPC). The V call is TRBV6-5, the J call TRBJ1-1; no reliable D call. The clonotype originates from a man aged 18 to 35 with alopecia areata. Some clones in this sample may be carry-over from other donors' samples. The CDR3: CASRTKHAYAFF. DNA of the CDR3: TGTGCCAGCAGGACGAAGCACGCTTATGCTTTCTTT.